These 9 T cell receptor beta chains came from one sample sequenced in a study of shared clonotypes between healthy human individuals. Data came from immunoSEQ multiplex PCR; TCRdb stores just in-frame clones and leaves some out. Of some 1 million clones detected, 60% to 80% appear once; the ten largest clones hold approximately 1.5%. Input material: memory CD4+ T cells sorted from blood. Subset in this sample: CD45RA-negative fraction. The origin of the receptors is a man younger than 35 in good health.

V is TRBV19 and J is TRBJ2-1; perhaps TRBD1 as D (5 bases). The CDR3 contains 13 residues. Between the trimmed V and J ends, which lost 4 bases and 5 bases, there was a span of 9 bases. Germline V gives CDR1 LNHDA, CDR2 SQIVND (reference sequence). The CDR3: CASSTGKHNEQFF. The DNA for the CDR3 is TGTGCCAGTAGTACAGGGAAGCACAATGAGCAGTTCTTC.

J is TRBJ1-2 and V is TRBV20-1; D not resolved. The V gene lost 7 bases and the J gene lost 8 bases, with 11 bases spanning the gap. The CDR3 has 10 amino acids. From germline, CDR1 is DFQATT and CDR2 SNEGSKA (reference sequence). In nucleotides, the CDR3 is TGCAGTGGGTGGGCTCCGGGCTACACCTTC. Amino acid sequence: CSGWAPGYTF.

This clone was picked up a small number of times. V is TRBV5-4 and J is TRBJ1-6; D is undetermined. The V gene lost 1 base and the J gene lost 7 bases, with 3 bases spanning the gap. Germline CDR1 reads SGHNT; CDR2 reads YYREEE (reference sequence). This CDR3 has 12 residues. The chain's CDR3 is CASSLRNSPLHF. CDR3 sequence (DNA): TGTGCCAGCAGCTTGAGAAATTCACCCCTCCACTTT.

The chain has TRBV5-1 and TRBJ2-1; TRBD2 aligns across 7 bases. This CDR3 has 16 amino acids. V lost 4 bases, J lost 4 bases, and 11 bases stayed unmatched. The V gene's germline CDR1 is SGHRS and CDR2 YFSETQ. The CDR3 spells CASSPGSSGGYNEQFF. DNA of the CDR3: TGCGCCAGCAGCCCCGGTTCTAGCGGAGGTTACAATGAGCAGTTCTTC.

The chain is built from TRBV11-2 and TRBJ2-7, with D perhaps matching TRBD1 or TRBD2 (5 bases each). The CDR3 runs to 15 residues. CDR1 is SGHAT, CDR2 FQNNGV, per germline. Trimming shortened V by 3 bases and J by 2 bases, and 14 bases separated the two germline ends. CDR3 DNA: TGTGCCAGCAGCTTCGGGGCCGTGGACCCCTACGAGCAGTACTTC. This encodes CASSFGAVDPYEQYF. Variable domain in full (rest from reference TRBV11-2 and TRBJ2-7): EAGVAQSPRYKIIEKRQSVAFWCNPISGHATLYWYQQILGQGPKLLIQFQNNGVVDDSQLPKDRFSAERLKGVDSTLKIQPAKLEDSAVYLCASSFGAVDPYEQYFGPGTRLTVT.

V usage is TRBV2 and J usage is TRBJ1-6, with 10 bases that match TRBD1. The CDR3 sequence is 15 residues long. V dropped 9 bases and J dropped 3; count of bases not matched to a gene: 5. Germline V gene sequence: CDR1 SNHLY, CDR2 FYNNEI. The CDR3 reads CASTGTGDYNSPLHF. Here the CDR3 DNA reads TGTGCCAGTACCGGGACAGGGGACTATAATTCACCCCTCCACTTT.

The chain uses TRBV5-6 and TRBJ1-5, with D unclear. With 3 bases removed from V and 5 bases from J, the gap between germline ends came to 12 bases. The CDR3 has 14 amino acids. Germline CDR1 is SGHDT and CDR2 is YYEEEE. CDR3 sequence reads: CASSSIGRDQPQHF. The CDR3 nucleotides are TGTGCCAGCAGCTCAATTGGCCGCGATCAGCCCCAGCATTTT.

This rearrangement joins TRBV7-2 to TRBJ2-7, with TRBD1 as a possible D gene (5 bases). Germline loops: CDR1 SGHTA, CDR2 FQGNSA. This CDR3 region has 14 residues. V lost 2 bases and J 5 bases, leaving 13 bases between the germline ends. CDR3 sequence reads: CASSLRAGSDEQYF. DNA of the CDR3: TGTGCCAGCAGCTTACGGGCAGGGTCCGACGAGCAGTACTTC.

This rearrangement joins TRBV2 to TRBJ2-1; no clear D gene. With 4 bases removed from V and 9 bases from J, the gap between germline ends came to 7 bases. The CDR3 has 11 amino acids. In germline, CDR1 is SNHLY, CDR2 FYNNEI. This CDR3 reads CASSGPTEQFF. CDR3 in DNA: TGTGCCAGCAGTGGACCTACTGAGCAGTTCTTC.